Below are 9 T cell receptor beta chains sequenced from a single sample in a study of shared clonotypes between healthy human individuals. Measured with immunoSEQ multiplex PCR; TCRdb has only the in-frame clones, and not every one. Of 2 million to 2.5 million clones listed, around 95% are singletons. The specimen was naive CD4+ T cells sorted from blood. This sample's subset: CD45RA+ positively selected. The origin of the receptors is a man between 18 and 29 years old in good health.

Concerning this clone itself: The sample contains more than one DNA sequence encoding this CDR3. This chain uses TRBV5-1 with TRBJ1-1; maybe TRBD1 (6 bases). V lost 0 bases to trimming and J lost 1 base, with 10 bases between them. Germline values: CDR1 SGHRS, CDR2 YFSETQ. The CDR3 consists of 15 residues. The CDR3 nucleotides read TGCGCCAGCAGCTTGGTGTCAGGGGCGAACACTGAAGCTTTCTTT. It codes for CASSLVSGANTEAFF. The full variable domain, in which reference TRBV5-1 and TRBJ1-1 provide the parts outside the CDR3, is KAGVTQTPRYLIKTRGQQVTLSCSPISGHRSVSWYQQTPGQGLQFLFEYFSETQRNKGNFPGRFSGRQFSNSRSEMNVSTLELGDSALYLCASSLVSGANTEAFFGQGTRLTVV.

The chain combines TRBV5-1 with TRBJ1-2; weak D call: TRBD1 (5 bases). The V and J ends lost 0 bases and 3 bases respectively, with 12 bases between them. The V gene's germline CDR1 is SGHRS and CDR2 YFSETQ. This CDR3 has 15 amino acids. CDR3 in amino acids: CASSLAVREYYGYTF. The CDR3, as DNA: TGCGCCAGCAGCTTGGCCGTCAGGGAATACTATGGCTACACCTTC.

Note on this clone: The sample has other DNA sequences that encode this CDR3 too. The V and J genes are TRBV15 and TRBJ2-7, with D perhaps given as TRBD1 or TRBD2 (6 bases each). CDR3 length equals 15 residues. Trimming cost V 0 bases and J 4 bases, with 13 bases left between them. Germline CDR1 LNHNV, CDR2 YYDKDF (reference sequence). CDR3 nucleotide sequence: TGTGCCACCAGCAGAGATCCCGGGGGCGGGTACGAGCAGTACTTC. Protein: CATSRDPGGGYEQYF.

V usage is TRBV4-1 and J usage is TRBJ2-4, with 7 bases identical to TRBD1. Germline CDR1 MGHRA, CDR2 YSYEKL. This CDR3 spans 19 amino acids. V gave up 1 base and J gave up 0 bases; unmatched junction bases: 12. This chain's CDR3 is CASSQAWARGQIAKNIQYF. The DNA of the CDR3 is TGCGCCAGCAGCCAAGCATGGGCGAGGGGGCAAATAGCCAAAAACATTCAGTACTTC.

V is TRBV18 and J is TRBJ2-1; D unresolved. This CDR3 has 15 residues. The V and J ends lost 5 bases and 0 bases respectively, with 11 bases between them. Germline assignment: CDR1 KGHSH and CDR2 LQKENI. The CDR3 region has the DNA TGTGCCAGCTCAGGTCAGAGGAGCTCCTACAATGAGCAGTTCTTC. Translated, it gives CASSGQRSSYNEQFF.

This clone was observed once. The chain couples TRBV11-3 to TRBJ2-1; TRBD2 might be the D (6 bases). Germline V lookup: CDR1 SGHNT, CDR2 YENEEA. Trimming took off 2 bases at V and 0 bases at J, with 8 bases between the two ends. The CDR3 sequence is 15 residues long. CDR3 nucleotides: TGTGCCAGCAGCTTAACCGGGGGCTCCTACAATGAGCAGTTCTTC. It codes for CASSLTGGSYNEQFF. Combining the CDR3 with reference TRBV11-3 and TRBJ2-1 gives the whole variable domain EAGVVQSPRYKIIEKKQPVAFWCNPISGHNTLYWYLQNLGQGPELLIRYENEEAVDDSQLPKDRFSAERLKGVDSTLKIQPAELGDSAVYLCASSLTGGSYNEQFFGPGTRLTVL.

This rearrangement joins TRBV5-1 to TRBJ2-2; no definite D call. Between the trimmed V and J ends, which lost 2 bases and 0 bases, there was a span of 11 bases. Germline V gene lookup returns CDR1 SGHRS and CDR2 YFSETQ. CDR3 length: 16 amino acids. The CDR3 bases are TGCGCCAGCAGCTTACCACCGACGGCGAACACCGGGGAGCTGTTTTTT. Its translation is CASSLPPTANTGELFF.

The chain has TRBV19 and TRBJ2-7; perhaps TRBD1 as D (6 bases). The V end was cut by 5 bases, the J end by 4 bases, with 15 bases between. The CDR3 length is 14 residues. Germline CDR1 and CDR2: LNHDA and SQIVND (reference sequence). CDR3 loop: CASSPQGRLYEQYF. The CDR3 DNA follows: TGTGCCAGTAGTCCACAGGGACGACTTTACGAGCAGTACTTC.

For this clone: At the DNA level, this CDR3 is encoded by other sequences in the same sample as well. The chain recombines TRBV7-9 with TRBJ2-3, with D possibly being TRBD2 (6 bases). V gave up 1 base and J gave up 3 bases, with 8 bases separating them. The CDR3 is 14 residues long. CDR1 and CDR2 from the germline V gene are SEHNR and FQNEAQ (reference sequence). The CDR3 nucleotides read TGTGCCAGCAGCTTAGTAGGAGGGACAGATACGCAGTATTTT. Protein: CASSLVGGTDTQYF.